This TCR beta chain was sequenced for a study of blood T cells in healthy people across ages. About this clonotype: Antigen: not known.

Total RNA extracted from each sample amounted to at least 6 micrograms. For the second PCR, which ran for 7 to 11 cycles, a sample-barcoded 5' primer and a J-beta primer mix were used. One entry per CDR3 protein results from TCRdb running MiXCR on the 5' RACE reads. The table lists about 620,000 distinct CDR3 sequences, under 25% of them singletons. General study points: TCR beta diversity was tightly associated with the proportion of naive T cells.

The receptor was isolated from a man in his sixties or seventies in good health. The sequenced sample was blood.

The CDR3 loop reads CSAGGTSGSSYNEQFF. Written as DNA, the CDR3 is TGCAGTGCTGGCGGGACTAGCGGGAGCTCCTACAATGAGCAGTTCTTC. This chain uses TRBV20-1 with TRBJ2-1; 14 bases are a match to TRBD2. The V gene's germline CDR1 is DFQATT and CDR2 SNEGSKA (reference sequence). The CDR3 runs 16 residues. J gave up 0 bases and V 5 bases, and 3 bases lay outside the gene matches.